This record covers a single T cell receptor beta chain. Germline CDR1 is MNHNS and CDR2 is SASEGT. V trimming: 1 base; J trimming: 3 bases; junction bases outside the gene matches: 4. The CDR3 is 16 residues long. This entry belongs to a study of blood T cell repertoires in COVID-19. Study as a whole: The samples span acute and convalescent COVID-19 from the United States, Italy and Spain. Sample material is recorded as cDNA or gDNA derived from T cells, B-cell-depleted T cells, or PBMCs.

Source study methods: Reference gene primers were amplified, and this amplification served to estimate nucleated cell counts. Using immunoSEQ multiplex PCR, the repertoire was profiled, and TCRdb retains in-frame clones only, with some absent. The DNA gave D and trimming, while V, J and clone size come from that table. Of 170,000 or so clones listed, 90% to 95% are singletons. This clonotype was obtained from a man between 50 and 59 years old with acute or convalescent COVID-19. The sample was peripheral blood. J is TRBJ2-1 and V is TRBV6-1; 9 bases are a match to TRBD2. This CDR3 is CASSEGAGGFYNEQFF. Written as DNA, the CDR3 is TGTGCCAGCAGTGAAGGGGCGGGAGGGTTCTACAATGAGCAGTTCTTC.